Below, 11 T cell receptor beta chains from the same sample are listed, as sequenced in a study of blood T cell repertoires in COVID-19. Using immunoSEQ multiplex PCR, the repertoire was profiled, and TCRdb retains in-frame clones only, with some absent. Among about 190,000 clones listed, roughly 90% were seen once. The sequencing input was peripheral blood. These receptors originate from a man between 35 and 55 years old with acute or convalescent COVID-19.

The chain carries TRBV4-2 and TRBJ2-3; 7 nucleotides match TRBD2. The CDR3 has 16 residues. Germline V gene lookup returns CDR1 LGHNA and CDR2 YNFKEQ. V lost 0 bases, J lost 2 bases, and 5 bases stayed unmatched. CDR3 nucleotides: TGTGCCAGCAGCCAAGACCCGGGGGGTCTCACAGATACGCAGTATTTT. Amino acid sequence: CASSQDPGGLTDTQYF.

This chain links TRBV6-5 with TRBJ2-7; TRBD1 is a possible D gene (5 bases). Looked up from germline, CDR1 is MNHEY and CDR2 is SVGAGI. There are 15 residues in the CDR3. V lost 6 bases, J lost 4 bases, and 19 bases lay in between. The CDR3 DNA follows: TGTGCCAGCAGACCTTGGACAAACGTGATTTACGAGCAGTACTTC. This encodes CASRPWTNVIYEQYF.

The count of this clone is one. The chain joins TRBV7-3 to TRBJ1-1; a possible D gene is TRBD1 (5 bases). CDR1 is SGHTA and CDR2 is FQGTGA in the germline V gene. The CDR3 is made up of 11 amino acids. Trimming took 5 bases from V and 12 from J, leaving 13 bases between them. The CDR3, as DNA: TGTGCCAGCAGCAACGGAGGGGCGTCTTTCTTT. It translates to CASSNGGASFF.

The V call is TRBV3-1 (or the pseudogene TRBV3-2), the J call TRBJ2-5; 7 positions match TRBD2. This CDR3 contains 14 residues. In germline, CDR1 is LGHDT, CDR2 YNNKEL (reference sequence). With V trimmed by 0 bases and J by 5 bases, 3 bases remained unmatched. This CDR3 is CASSQEMGGETQYF. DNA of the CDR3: TGTGCCAGCAGCCAAGAGATGGGGGGGGAGACCCAGTACTTC.

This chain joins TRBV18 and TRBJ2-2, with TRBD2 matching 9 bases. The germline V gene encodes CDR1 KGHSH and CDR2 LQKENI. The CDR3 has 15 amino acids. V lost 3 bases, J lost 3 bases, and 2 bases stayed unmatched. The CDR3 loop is CASSPTSGDTGELFF. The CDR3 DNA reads TGTGCCAGCTCACCGACTAGCGGTGACACCGGGGAGCTGTTTTTT.

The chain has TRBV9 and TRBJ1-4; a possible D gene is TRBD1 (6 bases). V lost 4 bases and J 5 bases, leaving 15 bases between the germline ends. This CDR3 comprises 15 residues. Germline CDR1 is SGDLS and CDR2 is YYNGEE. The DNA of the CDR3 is TGTGCCAGCAGCCTCCAAGGGGGGGCAAATGAAAAACTGTTTTTT. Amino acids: CASSLQGGANEKLFF.

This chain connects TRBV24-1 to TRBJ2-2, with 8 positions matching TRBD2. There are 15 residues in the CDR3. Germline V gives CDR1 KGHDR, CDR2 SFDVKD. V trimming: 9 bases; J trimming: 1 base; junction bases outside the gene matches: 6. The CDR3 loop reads CATARGGQNTGELFF. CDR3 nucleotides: TGTGCCACCGCCCGGGGGGGCCAGAACACCGGGGAGCTGTTTTTT.

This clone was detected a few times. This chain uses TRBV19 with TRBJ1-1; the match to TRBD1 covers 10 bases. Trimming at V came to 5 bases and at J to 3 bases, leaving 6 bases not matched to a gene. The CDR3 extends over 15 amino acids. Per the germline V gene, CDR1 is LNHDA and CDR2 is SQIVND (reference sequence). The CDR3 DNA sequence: TGTGCCAGTAGTGTCTTGGGACAGGGGTACACTGAAGCTTTCTTT. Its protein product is CASSVLGQGYTEAFF.

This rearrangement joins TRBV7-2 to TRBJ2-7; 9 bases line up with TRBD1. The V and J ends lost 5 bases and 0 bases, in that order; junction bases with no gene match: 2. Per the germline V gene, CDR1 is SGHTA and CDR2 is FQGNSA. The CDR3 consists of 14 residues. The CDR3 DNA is TGTGCCAGCAGCACGGGACAGGGCTCCTACGAGCAGTACTTC. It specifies CASSTGQGSYEQYF.

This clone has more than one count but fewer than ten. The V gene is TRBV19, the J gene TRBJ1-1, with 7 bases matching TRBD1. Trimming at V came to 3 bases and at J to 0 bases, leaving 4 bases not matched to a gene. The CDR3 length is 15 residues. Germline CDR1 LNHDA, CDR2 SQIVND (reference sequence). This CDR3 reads CASSIQGQLNTEAFF. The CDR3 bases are TGTGCCAGTAGTATTCAGGGACAGCTGAACACTGAAGCTTTCTTT.

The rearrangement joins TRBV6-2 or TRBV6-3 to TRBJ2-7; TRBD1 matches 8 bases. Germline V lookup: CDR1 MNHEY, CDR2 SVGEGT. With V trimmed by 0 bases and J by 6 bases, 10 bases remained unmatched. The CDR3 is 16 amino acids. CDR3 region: CASSYSNLDRGSEQYF. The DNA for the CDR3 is TGTGCCAGCAGTTACTCGAACTTAGACAGGGGAAGCGAGCAGTACTTC.